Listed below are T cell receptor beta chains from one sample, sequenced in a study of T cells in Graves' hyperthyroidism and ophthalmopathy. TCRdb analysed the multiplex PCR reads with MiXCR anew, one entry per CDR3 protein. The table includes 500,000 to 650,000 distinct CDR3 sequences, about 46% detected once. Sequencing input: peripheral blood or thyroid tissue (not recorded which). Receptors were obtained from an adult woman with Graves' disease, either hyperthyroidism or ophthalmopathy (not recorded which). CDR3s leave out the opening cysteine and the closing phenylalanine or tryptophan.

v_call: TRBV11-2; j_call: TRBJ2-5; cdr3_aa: ASSLRLGAETQY
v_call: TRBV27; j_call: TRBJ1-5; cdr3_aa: ASRKSDRSNQPQH
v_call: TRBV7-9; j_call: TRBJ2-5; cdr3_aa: ASSSLEGTQY
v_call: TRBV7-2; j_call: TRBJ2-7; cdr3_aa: ASSSVAGGTYEQY
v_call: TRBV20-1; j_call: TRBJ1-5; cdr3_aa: STSFDSPYQPQH
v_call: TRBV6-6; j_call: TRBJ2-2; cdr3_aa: ASSSSPRRDYYTGELF
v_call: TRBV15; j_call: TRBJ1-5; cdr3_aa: ATAGAYSNRPQH
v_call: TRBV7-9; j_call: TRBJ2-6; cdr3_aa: ASSLGAQASGANVLT
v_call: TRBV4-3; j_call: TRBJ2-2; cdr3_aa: ASSQQLMGELF
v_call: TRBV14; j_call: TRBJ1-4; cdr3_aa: ASSQDVDRCATNEKLF
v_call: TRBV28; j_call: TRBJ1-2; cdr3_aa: ASSGRYGYT
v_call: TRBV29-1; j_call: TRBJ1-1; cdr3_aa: SAGKQGTEAF
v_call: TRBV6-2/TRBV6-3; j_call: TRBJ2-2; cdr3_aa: ASRILNTGELF
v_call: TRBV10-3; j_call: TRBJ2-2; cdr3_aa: AIRETGELF
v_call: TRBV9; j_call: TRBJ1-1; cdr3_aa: ASSVDPGGDTEAF
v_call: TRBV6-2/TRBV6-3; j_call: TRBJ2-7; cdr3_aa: ASSPPSELGAEQY
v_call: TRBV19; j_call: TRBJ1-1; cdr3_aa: ASSPRQGYTEAF
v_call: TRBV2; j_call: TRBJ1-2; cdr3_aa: ASSAGTGNYGYT
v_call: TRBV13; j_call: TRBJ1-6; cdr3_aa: ASSFSTGVGSPLH
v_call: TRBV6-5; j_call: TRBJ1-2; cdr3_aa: ASSYGRAYGYT
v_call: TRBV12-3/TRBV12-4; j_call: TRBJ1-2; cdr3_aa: ASQVHRGGYT
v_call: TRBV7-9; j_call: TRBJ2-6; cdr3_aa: ASRPSGERNSGANVLT
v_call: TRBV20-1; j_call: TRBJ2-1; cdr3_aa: SARFYNEQF
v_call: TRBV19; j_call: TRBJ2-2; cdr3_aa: ASKSGGENTGELF
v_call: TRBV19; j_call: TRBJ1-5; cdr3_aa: ASRARGAGQPQH
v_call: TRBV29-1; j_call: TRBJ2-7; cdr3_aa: SAIPTGDEQY
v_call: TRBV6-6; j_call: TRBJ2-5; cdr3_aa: ASSYIQETQY
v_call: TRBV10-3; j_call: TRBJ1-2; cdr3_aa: AISDSRSGNT
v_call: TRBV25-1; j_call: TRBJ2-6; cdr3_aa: ASSGGLAGSSGANVLT
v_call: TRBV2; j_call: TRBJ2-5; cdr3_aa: ASSGLLGETQY
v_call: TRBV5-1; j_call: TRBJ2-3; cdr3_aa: ASRSGGRTDTQY
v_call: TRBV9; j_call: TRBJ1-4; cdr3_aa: ASSVGQEKLF
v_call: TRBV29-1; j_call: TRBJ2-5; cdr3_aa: SVGTPGETQY
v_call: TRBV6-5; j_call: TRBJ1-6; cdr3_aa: ASRPPGHNSPLH
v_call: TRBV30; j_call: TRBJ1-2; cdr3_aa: AWSGFGYT
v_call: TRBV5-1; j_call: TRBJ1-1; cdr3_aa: ASSRGGGAEAF
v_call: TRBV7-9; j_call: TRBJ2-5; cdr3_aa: ASSSLTGPKETQY